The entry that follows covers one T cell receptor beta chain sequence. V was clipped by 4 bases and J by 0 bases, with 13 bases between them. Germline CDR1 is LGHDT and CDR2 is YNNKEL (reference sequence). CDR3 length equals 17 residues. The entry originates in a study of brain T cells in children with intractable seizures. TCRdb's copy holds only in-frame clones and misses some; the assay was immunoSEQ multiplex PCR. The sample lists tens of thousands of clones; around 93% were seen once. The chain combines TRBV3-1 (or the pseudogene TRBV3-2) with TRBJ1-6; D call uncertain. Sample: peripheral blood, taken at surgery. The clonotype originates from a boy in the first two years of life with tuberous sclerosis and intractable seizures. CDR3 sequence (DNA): TGTGCCAGCAGCCCCGCCCCATGGTCCTCCTATAATTCACCCCTCCACTTT. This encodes CASSPAPWSSYNSPLHF.